These 2 T cell receptor beta chains share one sample of origin, sequenced in a study of blood T cell repertoires in COVID-19. Sequencing was performed with immunoSEQ multiplex PCR; in TCRdb, only in-frame clones are kept and a portion is missing. The data hold a few hundred thousand clones, with more than 70% observed a single time. The sequencing input was PBMCs or T cells enriched from blood (not recorded which). The receptors originated from a man aged 30 to 39 who had recovered from COVID-19.

The rearrangement uses TRBV25-1 and TRBJ1-2; D unclear. This CDR3 spans 12 amino acids. Deletions cut 7 bases from V and 4 bases from J, with 10 bases between. CDR1 MGHDK and CDR2 SYGVNS come from the germline V gene. The DNA of the CDR3 is TGTGCCAGCACCAGTCCTCTCTATGGCTACACCTTC. Encoded protein: CASTSPLYGYTF.

With respect to this clone: The sample carries other DNA sequences with the same CDR3. The rearrangement uses TRBV18 and TRBJ1-1, with D perhaps matching TRBD1 (5 bases). Trimming removed 5 bases from V and 1 base from J, with 8 bases in between. This CDR3 has 13 amino acids. Germline CDR1 is KGHSH and CDR2 is LQKENI. The CDR3: CASSRQGNTEAFF. CDR3 nucleotides: TGTGCCAGCTCAAGGCAGGGGAACACTGAAGCTTTCTTT.